This entry describes one TCR beta chain. This clone was recorded a few times. Its cognate antigen has yet to be identified. There are no base qualities to consult, and no much larger clone falls within one base. Explained via the paper, the time point label denotes: baseline before oral tofacitinib. Peripheral blood and lesional scalp punch biopsies were obtained from patients with alopecia areata. PBMCs were separated by density centrifugation and stained for CD3, CD4 and CD8, after which CD4+ and CD8+ T cells were sorted on a FACSAria. The sample comes from a study of CD8+ T cells in alopecia areata listed by TCRdb under 2018. Regarding the research as a whole: Treated patients were enrolled in an open-label pilot trial of oral tofacitinib, 5 to 10 mg twice daily, for moderate-to-severe alopecia areata. On the human side, TCRbeta sequencing was run on scalp tissue and on sorted CD4+ and CD8+ peripheral blood T cells from healthy controls and from alopecia areata patients with either patchy or totalis/universalis disease. The RNA source kit depended on sample type: the PAXgene miRNA kit for fixed scalp, the miRNeasy kit for PBMCs, and the RNeasy kit for mouse skin. TCRbeta CDR3 regions were amplified by immunoSEQ multiplex PCR using 35 Vbeta forward and 13 Jbeta reverse primers. Biopsies were taken from tofacitinib-treated patients at baseline and at 4 and 24 weeks of treatment, and a later scalp biopsy was taken in several of the tofacitinib-treated patients. In both human patients and the C3H/HeJ mouse model, the study applied high-throughput TCRbeta sequencing to look at T cell clonal expansion in alopecia areata. Scalp clonality was compared across normal scalp (n=4), patchy alopecia areata scalp (n=8), and alopecia totalis/universalis scalp (n=8). Patients stayed on tofacitinib for 6 to 18 months and then had 6 months of follow-up off drug so that delayed response and recurrence could be assessed.

What the study reported, not specific to this receptor: Shared TCR sequences between patients were less evident than in mice, which may be partly attributable to HLA diversity in the patient population. Scalp TCR repertoire analysis is complicated because resident alphabeta T cells in normal human skin are also sequenced, whereas mouse skin is dominated by gammadelta T cells. Lesional scalp, especially in alopecia totalis/universalis, showed higher clonality and more expanded CD8+ clones than normal scalp, suggesting antigenic drive.

Relative to germline, V is 5 bases shorter and J is 4 bases shorter, with 7 bases between their ends. The CDR3 runs 12 residues from the cysteine to the phenylalanine. Only CDR3 DNA remains: 36 bases, in frame from the first base. According to the germline V gene (reference sequence), CDR1 reads SEHNR and CDR2 reads FQNEAQ. Library generation was performed with the immunoSEQ multiplex PCR assay. To provide template for TCR sequencing, every sample had RNA extracted and reverse transcribed into cDNA. First-strand cDNA was synthesized using SuperScript III with a 2:1 mix of oligo-dT and random hexamers. A synthetic immune receptor repertoire was used to measure amplification bias, and any remaining bias was corrected computationally. For the original study's pipeline: Raw reads were preprocessed for error removal, and CDR3 was defined according to IMGT conventions as running from the conserved cysteine to phenylalanine. To get clonality, Shannon entropy was normalized by log2 of the number of productive unique TCRs and the result was subtracted from 1. Scalp TCRbeta sequences were cross-referenced with sorted blood CD4 and CD8 repertoires so that the CD4 or CD8 identity of scalp clones could be inferred. TCRdb re-hosts the immuneACCESS table, in-frame sequences only. Its copies lack some clones; in the studies checked, an unresolved V gene accounts for under half of them, and the cause for the rest is not known. For V, J and clone size, that table is used; D and trimming come from the DNA. For this sample the table gives some 170,000 clones, of which 63% were detected only once. Clones ranked in the top ten supply more than 1.5% of the sample.

The sequence was collected from a human donor with alopecia areata. Sequencing used CD4+ T cells sorted from blood, obtained at week 0. The V gene is TRBV7-9 and the J gene is TRBJ2-3; the D gene remains uncertain. The DNA reads as follows: TGTGCCAGCAGCCTTCGGGCAGATACGCAGTATTTT. The translation is CASSLRADTQYF.